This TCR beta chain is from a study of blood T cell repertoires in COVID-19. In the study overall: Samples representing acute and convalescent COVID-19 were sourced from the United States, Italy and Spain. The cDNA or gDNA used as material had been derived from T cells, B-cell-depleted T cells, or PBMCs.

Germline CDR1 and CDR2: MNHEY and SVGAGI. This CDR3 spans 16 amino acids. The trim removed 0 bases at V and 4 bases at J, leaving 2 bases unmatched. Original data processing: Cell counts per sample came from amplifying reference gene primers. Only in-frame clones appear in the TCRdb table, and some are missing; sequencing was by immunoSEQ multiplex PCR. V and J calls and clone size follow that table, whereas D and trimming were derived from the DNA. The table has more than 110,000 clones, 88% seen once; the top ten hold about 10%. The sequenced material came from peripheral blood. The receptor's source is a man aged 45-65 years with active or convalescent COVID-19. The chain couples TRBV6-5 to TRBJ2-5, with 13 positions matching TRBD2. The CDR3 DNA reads TGTGCCAGCAGTTACTCATGGACTAGCGGGAGAGAGACCCAGTACTTC. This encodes CASSYSWTSGRETQYF.